Only a few counts were recorded for the clone carrying this TCR beta chain. Using immunoSEQ multiplex PCR, the repertoire was profiled, and TCRdb retains in-frame clones only, with some absent. The sample consists of some 20,000 clones, roughly four fifths of them appearing once. The data were obtained in a study of cytotoxic CD8 clonotypes in ibrutinib-treated CLL. Trimming removed 5 bases from V and 4 bases from J, with 14 bases in between. The CDR3 is made up of 14 amino acids. Germline assignment: CDR1 MNHNY and CDR2 SVGAGI (reference sequence). The source is a human donor with chronic lymphocytic leukemia. This chain connects TRBV6-6 to TRBJ1-1; TRBD1 might be the D (5 bases). The specimen was PBMCs, collected before ibrutinib treatment. CDR3 sequence reads: CASSPEGLRTEAFF. CDR3 DNA: TGTGCCAGCAGTCCTGAGGGGTTACGCACTGAAGCTTTCTTT.